This entry features one T cell receptor (beta chain) sequence. What it binds is not known. These data belong to a study of OX40 agonist ivuxolimab in advanced cancers. Turning to the study itself: Ivuxolimab, an agonist antibody against OX40 (CD134), was given to patients. Enrolled patients in dose escalation had cancers that were hepatocellular carcinoma, melanoma, renal cell or head and neck cancer. A male proportion of over 70% was recorded, with mean age around 64 years and range roughly 20 to 85. Regarding the study as a whole: Expanded clones belonging to CD8+ T cells outnumbered, on average, those of CD4+.

This CDR3 is built from 18 residues. V lost 0 bases to trimming and J lost 6 bases, with 19 bases between them. Germline loops: CDR1 SGHNT, CDR2 YYREEE (reference sequence). Only in-frame clones appear in the TCRdb table, and some are missing; sequencing was by immunoSEQ multiplex PCR. The sample contains tens of thousands of clones, around 87% of which appear only once. This sequence originates from an adult with an advanced solid tumor such as melanoma, head and neck, liver or kidney cancer. Sequencing was performed on CD4+ or CD8+ T cells sorted from blood, taken in a trial of the OX40 agonist ivuxolimab. The genes are TRBV5-4 and TRBJ1-6; D may be TRBD1 (5 bases). CDR3 residues: CASSLGPRGSRANSPLHF. The CDR3 DNA is TGTGCCAGCAGCTTGGGGCCACGGGGGTCTCGTGCTAATTCACCCCTCCACTTT.